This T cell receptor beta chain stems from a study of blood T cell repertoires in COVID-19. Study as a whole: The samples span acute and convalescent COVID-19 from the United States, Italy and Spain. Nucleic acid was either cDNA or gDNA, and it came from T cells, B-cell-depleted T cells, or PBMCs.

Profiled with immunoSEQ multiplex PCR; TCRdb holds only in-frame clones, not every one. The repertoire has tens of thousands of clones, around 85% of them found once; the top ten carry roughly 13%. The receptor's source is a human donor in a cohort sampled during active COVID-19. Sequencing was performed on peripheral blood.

The CDR3 DNA is TGTGCCAGCAGCCAAGAAATGGGCCTCCTGGCCGATACGCAGTATTTT. Translation: CASSQEMGLLADTQYF. This chain links TRBV4-2 with TRBJ2-3; D not resolved. CDR3 size: 16 residues. Trimming removed 0 bases at V and 6 bases at J, with 16 bases between. Germline lookup yields CDR1 LGHNA and CDR2 YNFKEQ.